This TCR beta chain appears in the sequencing data of a study of response to subunit inactivated influenza vaccine. TCRdb redid the calling of the RT-PCR reads with MiXCR, one entry per CDR3 protein. The table records about 540,000 distinct CDR3 sequences, under 30% of them present only once. V was pared by 4 bases and J by 1 base, with 7 bases of the junction left unmatched. Germline V lookup: CDR1 DFQATT, CDR2 SNEGSKA (reference sequence). The CDR3 loop spans 14 amino acids. As to this clonotype: As yet, its antigen is unknown.

Study observations and caveats: The study's authors posited that every seasonal influenza vaccination enlists few new T cells.

These data also formed part of another study, on T cells expressing NK-cell markers. That study reports: Generation of TCR beta cDNA was performed by 5'RACE template switching incorporating UMIs. Specificity for HCMV among expanded NKG2C+ T cell clones was not established.

The sample was CD4+ T cells sorted from PBMCs, taken approximately 12 days after vaccination. The TCR comes from a middle-aged man who received an inactivated influenza vaccine. The gene calls are TRBV20-1 and TRBJ2-7, with 7 bases matching TRBD1. DNA for the CDR3: TGCAGTGCTACTGGGACAGTAGGGTCCTACGAGCAGTACTTC. The encoded protein is CSATGTVGSYEQYF.